Listed below are T cell receptor beta chains from one sample, sequenced in a study of blood T cell repertoires in COVID-19. Only in-frame clones appear in the TCRdb table, and some are missing; sequencing was by immunoSEQ multiplex PCR. This sample yields 54,000 or so clones, of which about four fifths are seen a single time; approximately 3.4% belongs to the top ten. The sequenced material came from peripheral blood. These receptors came from a woman of 80 years or more with acute or convalescent COVID-19. The CDR3 runs from the conserved cysteine through the conserved F or W. Each record gives: D gene, clone size, J gene, V gene, CDR3 protein, CDR3 DNA. D genes are given only for firm matches. Expanded clones are given a class, and other clones once, few, many or no size at all.

d_call: TRBD1; clone_size: NA; j_call: TRBJ2-7; v_call: TRBV28; cdr3_aa: CASGTITGGAMYEQYF; cdr3_nt: TGTGCCAGCGGAACTATAACAGGGGGAGCGATGTACGAGCAGTACTTC
d_call: TRBD1; clone_size: once; j_call: TRBJ1-5; v_call: TRBV19; cdr3_aa: CASTRTGVQPQHF; cdr3_nt: TGTGCCAGTACCAGGACAGGCGTTCAGCCCCAGCATTTT
d_call: TRBD1; clone_size: NA; j_call: TRBJ2-7; v_call: TRBV29-1; cdr3_aa: CSVEGPDRGLSYEQYF; cdr3_nt: TGCAGCGTTGAAGGGCCGGACAGGGGGCTTTCCTACGAGCAGTACTTC
d_call: NA; clone_size: NA; j_call: TRBJ1-2; v_call: TRBV6-6; cdr3_aa: CASRREGGYTF; cdr3_nt: TGTGCCAGCCGGAGGGAGGGCGGCTACACCTTC
d_call: TRBD2; clone_size: NA; j_call: TRBJ2-1; v_call: TRBV5-4; cdr3_aa: CASSLEGGSSYNEQFF; cdr3_nt: TGTGCCAGCAGCTTGGAAGGCGGGAGCTCCTACAATGAGCAGTTCTTC
d_call: TRBD2; clone_size: NA; j_call: TRBJ2-1; v_call: TRBV5-1; cdr3_aa: CASSLVSGSVNEQFF; cdr3_nt: TGCGCCAGCAGCTTGGTCAGCGGGAGTGTGAATGAGCAGTTCTTC
d_call: NA; clone_size: once; j_call: TRBJ1-1; v_call: TRBV6-5; cdr3_aa: CASSPVRGLTTEAFF; cdr3_nt: TGTGCCAGCAGCCCCGTGAGGGGACTAACCACTGAAGCTTTCTTT
d_call: NA; clone_size: NA; j_call: TRBJ2-1; v_call: TRBV5-1; cdr3_aa: CASSLAGTEDEQFF; cdr3_nt: TGCGCCAGCAGCTTGGCCGGGACTGAGGATGAGCAGTTCTTC
d_call: TRBD2; clone_size: NA; j_call: TRBJ2-2; v_call: TRBV7-3; cdr3_aa: CASSIHSSGSGELFF; cdr3_nt: TGTGCCAGCAGCATTCACTCTAGCGGGTCCGGGGAGCTGTTTTTT
d_call: TRBD1; clone_size: few; j_call: TRBJ1-1; v_call: TRBV28; cdr3_aa: CASSLSGGVNTEAFF; cdr3_nt: TGTGCCAGCAGTTTATCAGGGGGCGTGAACACTGAAGCTTTCTTT
d_call: TRBD2; clone_size: few; j_call: TRBJ2-1; v_call: TRBV5-1; cdr3_aa: CASSLERGHNEQFF; cdr3_nt: TGCGCCAGCAGCTTGGAGCGGGGCCACAATGAGCAGTTCTTC
d_call: NA; clone_size: NA; j_call: TRBJ1-4; v_call: TRBV5-1; cdr3_aa: CASSHSPIAGASNEKLFF; cdr3_nt: TGCGCCAGCAGCCACTCGCCTATAGCAGGGGCCTCTAATGAAAAACTGTTTTTT
d_call: TRBD1; clone_size: NA; j_call: TRBJ2-7; v_call: TRBV7-9; cdr3_aa: CASSSPRDRYDEQYF; cdr3_nt: TGTGCCAGCAGCTCCCCCCGGGACAGGTACGACGAGCAGTACTTC
d_call: NA; clone_size: NA; j_call: TRBJ1-6; v_call: TRBV6-2/TRBV6-3; cdr3_aa: CASSSSTRVASPLHF; cdr3_nt: TGTGCCAGCAGTTCTTCAACTAGGGTCGCTTCACCCCTCCACTTT
d_call: TRBD2; clone_size: NA; j_call: TRBJ2-7; v_call: TRBV29-1; cdr3_aa: CSVGLAVEQYF; cdr3_nt: TGCAGCGTTGGACTAGCGGTCGAGCAGTACTTC
d_call: NA; clone_size: NA; j_call: TRBJ1-1; v_call: TRBV28; cdr3_aa: CASFIGEGYAEAFF; cdr3_nt: TGTGCCAGTTTTATTGGGGAGGGCTATGCTGAAGCTTTCTTT
d_call: TRBD2; clone_size: NA; j_call: TRBJ2-3; v_call: TRBV27; cdr3_aa: CASSLPGLAVSTDTQYF; cdr3_nt: TGTGCCAGCAGTCTGCCGGGACTAGCGGTATCGACAGATACGCAGTATTTT
d_call: TRBD1; clone_size: NA; j_call: TRBJ2-7; v_call: TRBV6-5; cdr3_aa: CASRAGTGGNEQYF; cdr3_nt: TGTGCCAGCAGGGCCGGGACAGGGGGAAACGAGCAGTACTTC
d_call: NA; clone_size: NA; j_call: TRBJ1-1; v_call: TRBV7-3; cdr3_aa: CASSPQKNTEAFF; cdr3_nt: TGTGCCAGCAGCCCTCAGAAGAACACTGAAGCTTTCTTT
d_call: NA; clone_size: once; j_call: TRBJ2-1; v_call: TRBV28; cdr3_aa: CASSPLKDEQFF; cdr3_nt: TGTGCCAGCAGTCCCCTAAAAGATGAGCAGTTCTTC
d_call: NA; clone_size: NA; j_call: TRBJ1-4; v_call: TRBV6-5; cdr3_aa: CASSSGQSSGGKLFF; cdr3_nt: TGTGCCAGCAGTAGCGGACAGTCTTCAGGTGGAAAACTGTTTTTT
d_call: TRBD1; clone_size: NA; j_call: TRBJ1-5; v_call: TRBV2; cdr3_aa: CASNRDRGNQPQHF; cdr3_nt: TGTGCCAGCAACAGGGACAGGGGTAATCAGCCCCAGCATTTT
d_call: NA; clone_size: NA; j_call: TRBJ1-5; v_call: TRBV11-2; cdr3_aa: CASSLGINQPQHF; cdr3_nt: TGTGCCAGCAGCTTAGGTATTAATCAGCCCCAGCATTTT
d_call: TRBD1; clone_size: NA; j_call: TRBJ1-6; v_call: TRBV4-3; cdr3_aa: CASSHSGTGDNSPLHF; cdr3_nt: TGCGCCAGCAGCCACAGCGGGACAGGCGATAATTCACCCCTCCACTTT
d_call: TRBD2; clone_size: NA; j_call: TRBJ2-1; v_call: TRBV11-3; cdr3_aa: CASSLGGGTYNEQFF; cdr3_nt: TGTGCCAGCAGCTTGGGCGGGGGGACCTACAATGAGCAGTTCTTC
d_call: NA; clone_size: NA; j_call: TRBJ2-1; v_call: TRBV7-9; cdr3_aa: CASSLLAPNEQFF; cdr3_nt: TGTGCCAGCAGCTTACTGGCTCCAAATGAGCAGTTCTTC
d_call: NA; clone_size: NA; j_call: TRBJ2-3; v_call: TRBV2; cdr3_aa: CASSAARVISTDTQYF; cdr3_nt: TGTGCCAGCAGTGCGGCGAGGGTCATTAGCACAGATACGCAGTATTTT
d_call: NA; clone_size: NA; j_call: TRBJ1-3; v_call: TRBV5-4; cdr3_aa: CASTFKNTIYF; cdr3_nt: TGTGCCAGCACCTTCAAAAACACCATATATTTT
d_call: TRBD1; clone_size: NA; j_call: TRBJ2-7; v_call: TRBV6-5; cdr3_aa: CASRRTGPYEQYF; cdr3_nt: TGTGCCAGCAGAAGGACAGGGCCCTACGAGCAGTACTTC
d_call: NA; clone_size: NA; j_call: TRBJ1-3; v_call: TRBV5-1; cdr3_aa: CASEEGAGSSGNTIYF; cdr3_nt: TGCGCCAGCGAGGAGGGAGCGGGGAGCTCTGGAAACACCATATATTTT
d_call: NA; clone_size: NA; j_call: TRBJ1-1; v_call: TRBV30; cdr3_aa: CAWSVGVRNTEAFF; cdr3_nt: TGTGCCTGGAGTGTAGGGGTGCGGAACACTGAAGCTTTCTTT
d_call: NA; clone_size: NA; j_call: TRBJ2-1; v_call: TRBV5-6; cdr3_aa: CASSPNGFGSYNEQFF; cdr3_nt: TGTGCCAGCAGCCCTAATGGTTTTGGCTCCTACAATGAGCAGTTCTTC
d_call: NA; clone_size: NA; j_call: TRBJ1-2; v_call: TRBV10-1; cdr3_aa: CASSEEDRREGGYTF; cdr3_nt: TGCGCCAGCAGTGAGGAGGACCGCCGGGAGGGGGGCTACACCTTC
d_call: TRBD2; clone_size: NA; j_call: TRBJ2-2; v_call: TRBV10-3; cdr3_aa: CATQGLAGGTGELFF; cdr3_nt: TGTGCCACCCAAGGACTAGCGGGGGGGACCGGGGAGCTGTTTTTT
d_call: NA; clone_size: NA; j_call: TRBJ2-2; v_call: TRBV4-3; cdr3_aa: CASSQNFLGVANTGELFF; cdr3_nt: TGCGCCAGCAGCCAAAATTTCTTAGGGGTCGCGAACACCGGGGAGCTGTTTTTT
d_call: TRBD1; clone_size: NA; j_call: TRBJ2-2; v_call: TRBV5-4; cdr3_aa: CASSSDREPGELFF; cdr3_nt: TGTGCCAGCAGCTCCGACAGGGAGCCCGGGGAGCTGTTTTTT
d_call: NA; clone_size: few; j_call: TRBJ2-7; v_call: TRBV28; cdr3_aa: CASSLLQGLTYEQYF; cdr3_nt: TGTGCCAGCAGTTTACTTCAGGGGCTAACCTACGAGCAGTACTTC
d_call: NA; clone_size: NA; j_call: TRBJ1-5; v_call: TRBV6-2/TRBV6-3; cdr3_aa: CASSYKSSNQPQHF; cdr3_nt: TGTGCCAGCAGTTACAAGAGTAGCAATCAGCCCCAGCATTTT
d_call: TRBD1; clone_size: NA; j_call: TRBJ1-2; v_call: TRBV9; cdr3_aa: CASSPKTGNSHGYTF; cdr3_nt: TGTGCCAGCAGCCCCAAGACAGGGAATTCGCATGGCTACACCTTC
d_call: TRBD1; clone_size: NA; j_call: TRBJ2-3; v_call: TRBV3-1/TRBV3-2; cdr3_aa: CASSQLGQGTDTQYF; cdr3_nt: TGTGCCAGCAGCCAACTTGGACAGGGAACAGATACGCAGTATTTT
d_call: TRBD1; clone_size: few; j_call: TRBJ1-1; v_call: TRBV5-1; cdr3_aa: CASSERTGANTEAFF; cdr3_nt: TGCGCCAGCAGCGAACGGACAGGGGCGAACACTGAAGCTTTCTTT
d_call: TRBD1; clone_size: NA; j_call: TRBJ1-2; v_call: TRBV12-3/TRBV12-4; cdr3_aa: CASRRDRVGGYTF; cdr3_nt: TGTGCCAGCAGGAGAGACAGGGTTGGGGGCTACACCTTC
d_call: TRBD2; clone_size: NA; j_call: TRBJ2-1; v_call: TRBV11-3; cdr3_aa: CASSLEDSGSSYNEQFF; cdr3_nt: TGTGCCAGCAGCTTAGAAGATAGCGGGAGCTCCTACAATGAGCAGTTCTTC
d_call: TRBD1; clone_size: NA; j_call: TRBJ1-2; v_call: TRBV5-1; cdr3_aa: CASSLRQGEAGYTF; cdr3_nt: TGCGCCAGCAGCTTGAGGCAGGGGGAGGCTGGCTACACCTTC
d_call: TRBD1; clone_size: NA; j_call: TRBJ1-4; v_call: TRBV28; cdr3_aa: CASSLIPGTGAEKLFF; cdr3_nt: TGTGCCAGCAGTTTAATTCCCGGGACAGGGGCTGAAAAACTGTTTTTT
d_call: NA; clone_size: NA; j_call: TRBJ1-3; v_call: TRBV7-2; cdr3_aa: CASSLVGGSGNTIYF; cdr3_nt: TGTGCCAGCAGCTTAGTTGGGGGGAGTGGAAACACCATATATTTT
d_call: TRBD2; clone_size: once; j_call: TRBJ2-3; v_call: TRBV29-1; cdr3_aa: CSVEAGGPTDTQYF; cdr3_nt: TGCAGCGTTGAGGCGGGAGGGCCAACAGATACGCAGTATTTT
d_call: TRBD1; clone_size: NA; j_call: TRBJ1-2; v_call: TRBV6-5; cdr3_aa: CASSYGTGSYYGYTF; cdr3_nt: TGTGCCAGCAGTTATGGGACAGGATCATACTATGGCTACACCTTC
d_call: NA; clone_size: NA; j_call: TRBJ2-7; v_call: TRBV29-1; cdr3_aa: CSVALGGSEQYF; cdr3_nt: TGCAGCGTTGCATTGGGGGGTTCCGAGCAGTACTTC